A selection of T cell receptor beta chains follows, all from one sample in a study of blood T cell repertoires in COVID-19. Some clones are missing from TCRdb's copy, which holds only in-frame ones; the method was immunoSEQ multiplex PCR. The sample shows roughly 260,000 clones, about 87% of them seen only once. The sequencing sample was made of peripheral blood. The receptors were sampled from a middle-aged woman with acute or convalescent COVID-19. Both conserved end residues are part of each CDR3. D genes are given only for firm matches. Where a row states a size, it is once, few, many or the class of an expanded clone; other rows omit it.

abundance	d_gene	v_gene	j_gene	len	CDR3nt	CDR3aa
.	.	TRBV6-6	TRBJ2-2	13	TGTGCCAGCCCAGGACAAAACACCGGGGAGCTGTTTTTT	CASPGQNTGELFF
.	.	TRBV11-2	TRBJ1-6	15	TGTGCCAGCAGCTTAAGGGGCGCCGGATATTCACCCCTCCACTTT	CASSLRGAGYSPLHF
.	.	TRBV28	TRBJ1-3	15	TGTGCCAGCAGCCTAATGACAGGCTCTGGAAACACCATATATTTT	CASSLMTGSGNTIYF
.	.	TRBV6-6	TRBJ1-5	13	TGTGCCAGCAGGGGCAGGAGCAATCAGCCCCAGCATTTT	CASRGRSNQPQHF
.	TRBD1	TRBV9	TRBJ1-3	15	TGTGCCAGCAGCGAGGGGGACAGGTCTGGAAACACCATATATTTT	CASSEGDRSGNTIYF
.	.	TRBV5-1	TRBJ1-4	15	TGCGCCAGCAGCTTGGGAGCTGGGGGCGGTGAAAAACTGTTTTTT	CASSLGAGGGEKLFF
.	.	TRBV10-2	TRBJ1-1	14	TGCGCCAGCAGTGAACCCCTCCTAAACACTGAAGCTTTCTTT	CASSEPLLNTEAFF
.	TRBD1	TRBV5-6	TRBJ2-5	17	TGTGCCAGCAGCTTGGCCGCTATGGGACAGGGAAGAGAGACCCAGTACTTC	CASSLAAMGQGRETQYF
once	.	TRBV5-1	TRBJ1-4	14	TGCGCCAGCAGCAGGCGGGGAACTAATGAAAAACTGTTTTTT	CASSRRGTNEKLFF
.	.	TRBV5-1	TRBJ1-5	14	TGCGCCAGCAGCCCTTACGACAGGAATCAGCCCCAGCATTTT	CASSPYDRNQPQHF
.	.	TRBV9	TRBJ2-6	15	TGTGCCAGCAGCGCTATTAACTCTGGGGCCAACGTCCTGACTTTC	CASSAINSGANVLTF
.	TRBD1	TRBV2	TRBJ1-4	14	TGTGCCAGCAGTGATGGACAGGGTGGGGAAAAACTGTTTTTT	CASSDGQGGEKLFF
.	.	TRBV6-6	TRBJ2-5	17	TGTGCCAGCAGTCCCCGACCCACCGGACAGCTCCAAGAGACCCAGTACTTC	CASSPRPTGQLQETQYF
few	.	TRBV11-2	TRBJ1-2	13	TGTGCCAGCAGCTTAGGACATAACTATGGCTACACCTTC	CASSLGHNYGYTF
.	.	TRBV30	TRBJ1-6	14	TGTGCCTGGAGGCTAGGGGCTGGGAATTCACCCCTCCACTTT	CAWRLGAGNSPLHF
.	.	TRBV10-3	TRBJ1-4	14	TGTGCCATCAGTGAGGGCAGGACTAATGAAAAACTGTTTTTT	CAISEGRTNEKLFF
.	.	TRBV7-2	TRBJ1-2	18	TGTGCCAGCAGCTTTAAAAGGCCAGGCTCCTCGTATTATTATGGCTACACCTTC	CASSFKRPGSSYYYGYTF
.	TRBD1	TRBV5-4	TRBJ1-2	15	TGTGCCAGCAGCTCTAGGACAGGGATTCCCTATGGCTACACCTTC	CASSSRTGIPYGYTF
.	TRBD1	TRBV15	TRBJ1-4	15	TGTGCCACCAGCAGGCGGACAGGAACTAATGAAAAACTGTTTTTT	CATSRRTGTNEKLFF
.	.	TRBV7-2	TRBJ1-6	15	TGTGCCAGCAGCTCGAATTCAGGGGCAAATTCACCCCTCCACTTT	CASSSNSGANSPLHF
.	.	TRBV5-4	TRBJ1-4	15	TGTGCCAGCAGTCTAAGGGGGACAACTAATGAAAAACTGTTTTTT	CASSLRGTTNEKLFF
.	TRBD1	TRBV30	TRBJ1-1	14	TGTGCCTGGAGTTCGGGACAGGGGTTTATGGAAGCTTTCTTT	CAWSSGQGFMEAFF
.	.	TRBV4-2	TRBJ1-4	14	TGTGCCAGCAGCCAAGACTTTGGAAGGGGGAAACTGTTTTTT	CASSQDFGRGKLFF
.	.	TRBV6-1	TRBJ1-2	13	TGTGCCAGCAGTGATCCAGGGGTGTCCGGCTACACCTTC	CASSDPGVSGYTF
.	.	TRBV11-2	TRBJ1-2	15	TGTGCCAGCAGCTCGGGAAGTGGGCGCGGCTATGGCTACACCTTC	CASSSGSGRGYGYTF
.	.	TRBV27	TRBJ1-1	14	TGTGCCAGCAGTTTCCTGGAGTCGGACACTGAAGCTTTCTTT	CASSFLESDTEAFF
few	.	TRBV19	TRBJ1-1	13	TGTGCCAGTCCTAAGGGGCGAAACACTGAAGCTTTCTTT	CASPKGRNTEAFF
.	TRBD1	TRBV4-1	TRBJ1-5	15	TGCGCCAGCAGCCTGCAGGACAGGGCAGACCAGCCCCAGCATTTT	CASSLQDRADQPQHF
.	.	TRBV15	TRBJ1-5	17	TGTGCCACCAGCAGGGCCCCTAGCGGGGGCCTGGATCAGCCCCAGCATTTT	CATSRAPSGGLDQPQHF
.	TRBD2	TRBV19	TRBJ2-1	16	TGTGCCAGTAGTACCCCTAAGCGGGGGAGTGTCAATGAGCAGTTCTTC	CASSTPKRGSVNEQFF
.	.	TRBV5-5	TRBJ1-1	15	TGTGCCAGCAGCTTGAATGGACAAACGAACACTGAAGCTTTCTTT	CASSLNGQTNTEAFF
.	.	TRBV19	TRBJ1-1	15	TGTGCCAGTAGTATATTGGGGGCTAAAAACACTGAAGCTTTCTTT	CASSILGAKNTEAFF
.	TRBD1	TRBV19	TRBJ1-6	15	TGTGCCAGTAGTACAGCGGACAGGGCAGGCTCACCCCTCCACTTT	CASSTADRAGSPLHF
.	TRBD2	TRBV4-1	TRBJ2-3	21	TGCGCCAGCAGCCAAGATCTAGCTAGCGGGGGCCTCGCACGAAGCACAGATACGCAGTATTTT	CASSQDLASGGLARSTDTQYF
.	.	TRBV4-1	TRBJ2-1	17	TGCGCCAGCAGCCTCCCAGGCCGGAGGGTCAGTAGCAATGAGCAGTTCTTC	CASSLPGRRVSSNEQFF
.	.	TRBV6-4	TRBJ1-1	16	TGTGCCAGCAGATCTTTACAGGTACCAATGAACACTGAAGCTTTCTTT	CASRSLQVPMNTEAFF
.	TRBD1	TRBV6-1	TRBJ1-1	15	TGTGCCAGCAGTGAAAGACAGGGGACGAACACTGAAGCTTTCTTT	CASSERQGTNTEAFF
.	.	TRBV7-2	TRBJ2-2	17	TGTGCCAGCAGCTCCCAAGGCGGGGGCCGTAACACCGGGGAGCTGTTTTTT	CASSSQGGGRNTGELFF
.	.	TRBV7-2	TRBJ2-5	16	TGTGCCAGCAGCTTCACCCACGGGGGGCAGGGGGAGACCCAGTACTTC	CASSFTHGGQGETQYF
.	.	TRBV2	TRBJ2-5	12	TGTGCCAGCGGTTTCGAGCGGGAGACCCAGTACTTC	CASGFERETQYF
few	.	TRBV2	TRBJ1-5	16	TGTGCCAGCAGTGATTTACAGGGATATAGCAATCAGCCCCAGCATTTT	CASSDLQGYSNQPQHF